This TCR beta chain was sequenced during a study of shared clonotypes between healthy human individuals. The repertoire was sequenced with immunoSEQ multiplex PCR; TCRdb's copy has only in-frame clones and lacks some. The data show around 500,000 clones, with almost 80% seen just once and around 11% held by the top ten. This receptor was taken from a middle-aged woman in good health. Some clones in this sample may be carry-over from other donors' samples. Input material: PBMCs.

The CDR3 here is CAITGAISTDTQYF. CDR3 nucleotide sequence: TGTGCCATAACAGGGGCAATTTCCACAGATACGCAGTATTTT. The rearrangement joins TRBV28 to TRBJ2-3, with 7 bases aligning to TRBD1. CDR1 and CDR2 from the germline V gene are MDHEN and SYDVKM. The CDR3 runs to 14 residues. V shed 10 bases and J 2 bases; nucleotides not matched to a gene: 9.